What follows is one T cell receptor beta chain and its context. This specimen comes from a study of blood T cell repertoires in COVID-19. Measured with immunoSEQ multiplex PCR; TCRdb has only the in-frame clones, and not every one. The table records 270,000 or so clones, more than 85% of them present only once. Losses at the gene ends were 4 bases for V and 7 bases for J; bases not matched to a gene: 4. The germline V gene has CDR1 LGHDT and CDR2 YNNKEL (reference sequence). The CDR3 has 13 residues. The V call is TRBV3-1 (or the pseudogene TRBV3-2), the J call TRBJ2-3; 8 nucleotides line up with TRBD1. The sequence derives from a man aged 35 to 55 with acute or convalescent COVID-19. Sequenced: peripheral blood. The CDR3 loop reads CASSPQGANTQYF. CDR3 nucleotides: TGTGCCAGCAGCCCGCAGGGGGCAAATACGCAGTATTTT.